This T cell receptor (beta chain) was captured by sequencing in a study of cytomegalovirus exposure and HLA in healthy donors. PCR employed 60 Vbeta and 13 Jbeta primers. Clones were read by immunoSEQ multiplex PCR, and TCRdb kept only the in-frame ones, dropping some. In the table there are about 120,000 clones, 81% of which are singletons. Germline values: CDR1 MNHNS, CDR2 SASEGT. This CDR3 comprises 15 residues. With 4 bases clipped from V and 4 bases from J, the junction kept 7 bases outside the gene matches. The chain uses TRBV6-1 and TRBJ1-1; 9 bases line up with TRBD1. The specimen sequenced was PBMCs. The TCR originated in a woman aged 25 to 39 in good health and CMV-seronegative. The CDR3 region is CASSGDREFRTEAFF. In DNA form, the CDR3 reads TGTGCCAGCAGTGGGGACAGGGAGTTTCGCACTGAAGCTTTCTTT.